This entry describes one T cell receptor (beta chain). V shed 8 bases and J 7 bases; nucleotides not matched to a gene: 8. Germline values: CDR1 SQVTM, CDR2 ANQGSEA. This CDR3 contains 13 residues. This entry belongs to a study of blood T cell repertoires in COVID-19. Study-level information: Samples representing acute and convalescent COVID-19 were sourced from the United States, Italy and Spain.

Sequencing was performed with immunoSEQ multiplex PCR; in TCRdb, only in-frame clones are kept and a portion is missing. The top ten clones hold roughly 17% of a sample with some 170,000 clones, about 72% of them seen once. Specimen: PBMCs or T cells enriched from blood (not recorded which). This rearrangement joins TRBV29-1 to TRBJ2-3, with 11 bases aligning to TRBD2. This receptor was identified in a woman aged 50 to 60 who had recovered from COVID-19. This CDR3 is CSTWGTSGNTQYF. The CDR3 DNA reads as TGCAGCACCTGGGGGACTAGCGGAAATACGCAGTATTTT.